This TCR beta chain was captured by sequencing in a study of T cells after yellow fever vaccination (dated by TCRdb to the late 2010s). Background for the entire study: The SMART-Seq v4 Ultra Low Input RNA kit was used to prepare libraries from fractions with low cell numbers. To follow T-cell clones before and after primary and booster YFV17D yellow fever vaccination, bulk TCR alpha and beta repertoires were sequenced over time. Two healthy male donors made up the cohort, one aged 18 to 30 years and the other aged 30 to 40 years. Blood samples were taken at several timepoints before and after primary and secondary immunization, and bulk PBMC replicates and cell subsets were isolated.

A remark on this clonotype: This clone's antigen is unknown. No base quality values were provided; no much bigger clone lies one nucleotide off.

As encoded in the germline V gene, CDR1 is LGHNT while CDR2 is FRNRAP. The CDR3 measures 11 amino acids from cysteine to phenylalanine. Only the CDR3 part of the read is kept: 33 bases, read in frame from the first base. V gives up 3 bases and J gives up 2 bases, and the segment between their germline ends measures 2 bases. The label giving this sample's treatment or condition can be read as: live attenuated yellow fever vaccine strain. Two biological replicates of bulk PBMCs were collected at each blood-draw timepoint. PBMCs were isolated from peripheral blood using a standard Ficoll-Paque protocol. TriZol was used to extract RNA from bulk PBMCs, from CD4 and CD8 fractions, and from dextramer-positive and dextramer-negative fractions. TCR cDNA was synthesized by 5'RACE template switching, which introduced a universal primer site and unique molecular identifiers. Priming for cDNA synthesis came from both the TCR alpha and TCR beta constant segments. Library amplification involved two PCR steps, and the second step added sample barcodes and sequencing adapters. Sequencing of libraries was performed on Illumina HiSeq 2500 (2x100 bp) or NovaSeq (2x150 bp). Under the source paper's analysis protocol: MIGEC was used to demultiplex reads and collapse the reads into UMI consensus sequences, and MiXCR was used for V(D)J alignment. Using edgeR on replicate PBMC samples, clonotypes were called vaccine-responding if FDR was below 0.01 and the log2 fold change was above 5 up to day 15. Bulk clonotypes were assigned CD4 or CD8 identity according to which sequenced CD4 or CD8 repertoire held them at higher abundance. TCRdb redid the processing of the public reads, applying fastp at Q25 and MiXCR, and retained in-frame beta chains. Merged by CDR3 protein, the rows form single entries marked with the most common genes and DNA. None of the V and J calls come from the authors' own analysis; TCRdb made them. For this sample there are 300,000 to 450,000 distinct CDR3 sequences; roughly 8.6% appear just once. The top ten constitute 17% of the sample.

Study-wide conclusions, independent of this receptor: Because only a couple of donors were included in the study, the extent to which the findings can be generalized is limited. Compared with the primary T-cell response, the secondary T-cell response was faster but weaker, reaching its peak on day 5 rather than on day 15. After the booster, most clones that had expanded after primary vaccination were detected again (about 95% of CD4 and under 90% of CD8), suggesting broad maintenance of memory. A small share of clonotypes occurred in both CD4 and CD8 compartments, likely arising from convergent recombination. FACS-sorted repertoires could contain abundant contaminating clonotypes from the bulk population, so computational filtering was required.

The clonotype was recovered from a man between 18 and 35 years old who received the YFV17D yellow fever vaccine. In this chain, TRBV12-5 is recombined with TRBJ2-7, with the D gene not clear enough to name. The sequenced sample was PBMCs, obtained approximately 40 days after the first yellow fever vaccination. The CDR3 protein: CASGFAYEQYF. The DNA sequence is TGTGCTAGTGGTTTCGCCTACGAGCAGTACTTC.